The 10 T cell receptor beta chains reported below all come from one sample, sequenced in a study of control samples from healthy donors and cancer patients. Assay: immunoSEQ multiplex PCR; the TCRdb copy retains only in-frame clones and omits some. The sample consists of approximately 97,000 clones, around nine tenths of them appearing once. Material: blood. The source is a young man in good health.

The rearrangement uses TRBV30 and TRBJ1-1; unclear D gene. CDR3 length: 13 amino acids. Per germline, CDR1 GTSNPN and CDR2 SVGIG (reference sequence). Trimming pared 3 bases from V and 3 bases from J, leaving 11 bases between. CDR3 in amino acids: CAWRRVTDTEAFF. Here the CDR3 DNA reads TGTGCCTGGAGGCGGGTTACGGACACTGAAGCTTTCTTT.

CDR3 region: CATSDLHGVGYTF. The DNA of the CDR3 is TGTGCCACCAGTGATTTGCACGGGGTGGGCTACACCTTC. V and J are TRBV24-1 and TRBJ1-2; D gene ambiguous. The CDR3 spans 13 residues. Trimming pared 0 bases from V and 8 bases from J, leaving 9 bases between. Per germline, CDR1 KGHDR and CDR2 SFDVKD.

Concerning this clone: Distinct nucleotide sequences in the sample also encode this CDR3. The CDR3 DNA reads as TGTGCCAGCAGCTATGAATTTGGGAGCTACGAGCAGTACTTC. It yields the protein CASSYEFGSYEQYF. This chain joins TRBV6-2 or TRBV6-3 and TRBJ2-7; TRBD2 might be the D (5 bases). The CDR3 has 14 residues. The germline gives CDR1 MNHEY, CDR2 SVGEGT. Trimming shortened V by 6 bases and J by 3 bases, and 15 bases separated the two germline ends.

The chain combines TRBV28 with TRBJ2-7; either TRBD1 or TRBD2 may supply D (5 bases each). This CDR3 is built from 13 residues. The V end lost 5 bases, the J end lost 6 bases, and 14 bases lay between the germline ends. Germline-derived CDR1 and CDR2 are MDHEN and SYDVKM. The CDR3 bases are TGTGCCAGCAGTACCTCGGGACCGGTCGAGCAGTACTTC. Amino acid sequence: CASSTSGPVEQYF.

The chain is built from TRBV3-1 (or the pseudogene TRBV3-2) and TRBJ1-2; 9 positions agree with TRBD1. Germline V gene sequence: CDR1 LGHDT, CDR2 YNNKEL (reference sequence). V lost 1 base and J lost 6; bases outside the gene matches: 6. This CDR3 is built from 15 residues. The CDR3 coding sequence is TGTGCCAGCAGCCAAGTCACAGGGGGCGTTAATGGCTACACCTTC. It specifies CASSQVTGGVNGYTF.

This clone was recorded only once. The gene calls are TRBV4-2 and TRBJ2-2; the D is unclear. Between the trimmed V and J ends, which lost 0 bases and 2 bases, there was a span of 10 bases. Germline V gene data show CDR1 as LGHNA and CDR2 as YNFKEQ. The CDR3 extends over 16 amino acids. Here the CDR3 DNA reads TGTGCCAGCAGCCAAGAACTCTTTCAAAACACCGGGGAGCTGTTTTTT. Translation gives CASSQELFQNTGELFF.

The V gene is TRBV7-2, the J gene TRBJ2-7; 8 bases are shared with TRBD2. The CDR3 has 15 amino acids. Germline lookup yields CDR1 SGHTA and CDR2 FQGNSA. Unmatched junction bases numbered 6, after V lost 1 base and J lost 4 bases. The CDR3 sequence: CASSLEAGDRYEQYF. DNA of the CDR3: TGTGCCAGCAGCTTAGAAGCGGGAGATCGGTACGAGCAGTACTTC. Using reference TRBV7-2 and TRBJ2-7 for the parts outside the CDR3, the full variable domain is GAGVSQSPSNKVTEKGKDVELRCDPISGHTALYWYRQSLGQGLEFLIYFQGNSAPDKSGLPSDRFSAERTGGSVSTLTIQRTQQEDSAVYLCASSLEAGDRYEQYFGPGTRLTVT.

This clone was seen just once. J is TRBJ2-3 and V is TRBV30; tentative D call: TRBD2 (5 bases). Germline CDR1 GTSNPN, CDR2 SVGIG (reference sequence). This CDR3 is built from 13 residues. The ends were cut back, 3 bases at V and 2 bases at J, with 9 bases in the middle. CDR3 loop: CAWSLRVTDTQYF. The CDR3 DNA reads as TGTGCCTGGAGCCTGCGGGTCACAGATACGCAGTATTTT.

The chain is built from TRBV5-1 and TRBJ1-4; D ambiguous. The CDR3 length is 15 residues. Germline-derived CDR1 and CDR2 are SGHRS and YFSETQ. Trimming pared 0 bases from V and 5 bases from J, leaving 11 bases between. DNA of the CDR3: TGCGCCAGCAGCTTGGGAGGACTTAGGAATGAAAAACTGTTTTTT. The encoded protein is CASSLGGLRNEKLFF.

This chain's CDR3 is CASSDEGKTQYF. In DNA, the CDR3 is TGCGCCAGCAGCGACGAGGGAAAGACCCAGTACTTC. The chain recombines TRBV10-2 with TRBJ2-5, with D maybe TRBD2 (5 bases). The germline CDR1 and CDR2 sequences are WSHSY and SAAADI. The CDR3 is made up of 12 amino acids. V dropped 6 bases and J dropped 6 bases, with 11 bases sitting between them.